The 18 T cell receptor beta chains below all came from one sample that was sequenced in a study of Graves' ophthalmopathy and Graves' hyperthyroidism. Beta-chain TCR CDR3 regions were amplified from RNA transcripts. First-round RT-PCR relied on HTBI primers, and a second-round multiplex PCR came next. MiXCR, run by TCRdb on the multiplex PCR reads, gives a single entry per CDR3 protein. The sample has 900,000 to 1,200,000 distinct CDR3 sequences, about 40% seen once. The source material was peripheral blood or thyroid tissue (not recorded which). The receptors were sampled from an adult man with Graves' hyperthyroidism.

This clonotype appeared many times. This chain links TRBV10-3 with TRBJ2-7; a possible D gene is TRBD1 (5 bases). V was shortened by 3 bases and J by 3 bases, with 9 bases between the two germline ends. The length of the CDR3 is 13 residues. Germline V gene sequence: CDR1 ENHRY, CDR2 SYGVKD. The CDR3 DNA reads TGTGCCATCAGTGACAGGGTAGGCTACGAGCAGTACTTC. Translation: CAISDRVGYEQYF.

The J gene is TRBJ2-7, the V gene TRBV20-1; 10 bases align to TRBD2. The J call could be wrong; TRBJ2-5 is a better fit for the DNA end. This CDR3 spans 14 amino acids. CDR1 and CDR2 from the germline V gene are DFQATT and SNEGSKA (reference sequence). CDR3 sequence (DNA): TGCAGTGCTAGGCTAGCGGGGGCTCAAGAGACCCAGTACTTC. Its protein product is CSARLAGAQETQYF.

The chain carries TRBV28 and TRBJ1-6, with D tentatively TRBD1 (6 bases). The CDR3 totals 17 residues. Trimming shortened V by 4 bases and J by 6 bases, and 19 bases separated the two germline ends. Germline V gives CDR1 MDHEN, CDR2 SYDVKM. CDR3 residues: CASSSSQGLTSNSPLHF. The DNA of the CDR3 is TGTGCCAGCAGTTCCTCACAGGGTCTTACTTCTAATTCACCCCTCCACTTT.

This clonotype appeared a single time. The V and J genes are TRBV11-2 and TRBJ2-7; TRBD1 agrees at 8 bases. Unmatched junction bases numbered 7, after V lost 5 bases and J lost 4 bases. Germline assignment: CDR1 SGHAT and CDR2 FQNNGV. The CDR3 is 14 residues long. CDR3 loop: CASSGDRPGYEQYF. DNA of the CDR3: TGTGCCAGCAGCGGGGACAGGCCGGGGTACGAGCAGTACTTC. Using reference TRBV11-2 and TRBJ2-7 for the parts outside the CDR3, the full variable domain is EAGVAQSPRYKIIEKRQSVAFWCNPISGHATLYWYQQILGQGPKLLIQFQNNGVVDDSQLPKDRFSAERLKGVDSTLKIQPAKLEDSAVYLCASSGDRPGYEQYFGPGTRLTVT.

Worth noting for this clonotype: The junction does not match germline at one end; this may be a read error. The V gene is TRBV11-2, the J gene TRBJ1-2, with a weak D call TRBD1 (6 bases). Germline values: CDR1 SGHAT, CDR2 FQNNGV. The CDR3 covers 13 residues. The CDR3 DNA reads as TGCGCCAGCAGCTTATGGGCAGGGGATGGCTACACCTTC. This sequence encodes CASSLWAGDGYTF. Variable domain in full (rest from reference TRBV11-2 and TRBJ1-2): EAGVAQSPRYKIIEKRQSVAFWCNPISGHATLYWYQQILGQGPKLLIQFQNNGVVDDSQLPKDRFSAERLKGVDSTLKIQPAKLEDSAVYLCASSLWAGDGYTFGSGTRLTVV.

V is TRBV6-6 and J is TRBJ2-2, with 13 bases fitting TRBD2. Germline values: CDR1 MNHNY, CDR2 SVGAGI (reference sequence). This CDR3 region has 15 residues. J was trimmed by 6 bases and V by 6 bases; bases with no gene match: 4. CDR3 amino acids: CASRELAGGPGELFF. The CDR3 DNA follows: TGTGCCAGCAGGGAACTAGCGGGAGGGCCCGGGGAGCTGTTTTTT.

This clonotype was seen only a few times. This sequence joins TRBV19 and TRBJ1-2, with D possibly matching TRBD1 (5 bases). Germline-derived CDR1 and CDR2 are LNHDA and SQIVND (reference sequence). The CDR3 covers 14 residues. Trimming removed 4 bases from V and 12 bases from J, with 21 bases in between. The CDR3 loop reads CASSTESGSDVDTF. The CDR3 nucleotides read TGTGCCAGTAGTACCGAGTCAGGGTCCGATGTAGACACCTTC.

This clonotype occurred many times. The V and J genes are TRBV20-1 and TRBJ2-5, with 10 nucleotides matching TRBD2. The CDR3 is made up of 15 amino acids. V lost 1 base and J lost 3; bases outside the gene matches: 5. Germline CDR1 and CDR2: DFQATT and SNEGSKA (reference sequence). The CDR3 sequence: CSARVGTSAEETQYF. For the CDR3, the DNA is TGCAGTGCTAGAGTTGGGACTAGCGCAGAAGAGACCCAGTACTTC.

The sample holds many counts of this clonotype. This chain links TRBV7-9 with TRBJ2-7, with D perhaps TRBD1 or TRBD2 (5 bases each). The CDR3 consists of 16 residues. V lost 2 bases and J 1 base, leaving 15 bases between the germline ends. The V gene's germline CDR1 is SEHNR and CDR2 FQNEAQ (reference sequence). CDR3 nucleotide sequence: TGTGCCAGCAGCTTATATGGGGGATGGAGATCCTACGAGCAGTACTTC. This gives the protein CASSLYGGWRSYEQYF. Full variable domain (outside the CDR3, taken from reference TRBV7-9 and TRBJ2-7): DTGVSQNPRHKITKRGQNVTFRCDPISEHNRLYWYRQTLGQGPEFLTYFQNEAQLEKSRLLSDRFSAERPKGSFSTLEIQRTEQGDSAMYLCASSLYGGWRSYEQYFGPGTRLTVT.

This clonotype came up many times. The chain couples TRBV12-3 or TRBV12-4 to TRBJ1-1; 8 bases fit TRBD1. V dropped 5 bases and J dropped 4; count of bases not matched to a gene: 6. The CDR3 covers 14 residues. The CDR3 nucleotides read TGTGCCAGCAGTCCCAGGACAGGGCCCACTGAAGCTTTCTTT. This gives the protein CASSPRTGPTEAFF.

Points on this clonotype: With a much larger clone just one base away, this may be a read error. This sequence joins TRBV6-4 and TRBJ2-7; D unresolved. Germline V lookup: CDR1 MRHNA, CDR2 SNTAGT. The CDR3 contains 14 residues. CDR3 in amino acids: CAGSAHGRAYEQYF. CDR3 DNA: TGTGCCGGCAGTGCACATGGACGCGCCTACGAGCAGTACTTC.

This clonotype was counted a few times. The J gene is TRBJ1-2, the V gene TRBV12-3 or TRBV12-4; no definite D call. The CDR3 is made up of 14 amino acids. V lost 3 bases to trimming and J lost 4 bases, with 12 bases between them. The CDR3 DNA follows: TGTGCCAGCAGTTTTACGGAGGGAGCCTATGGCTACACCTTC. Its protein product is CASSFTEGAYGYTF.

This clonotype showed up many times. The chain joins TRBV20-1 to TRBJ1-1, with D possibly TRBD1 on 6 matching bases. V shed 5 bases and J shed 11 bases, with 15 bases lying between them. The CDR3 sequence is 11 residues long. Looked up from germline, CDR1 is DFQATT and CDR2 is SNEGSKA (reference sequence). In DNA, the CDR3 is TGCAGTGCTCGATTGGGGGGCTGGGCTTTCTTT. This encodes CSARLGGWAFF.

The rearrangement uses TRBV6-6 and TRBJ2-7; D is uncertain. Germline loops: CDR1 MNHNY, CDR2 SVGAGI (reference sequence). This CDR3 is built from 12 residues. Trimming stripped 5 bases from V and 12 bases from J, with 17 bases between. The CDR3 here is CASSPNSERRYF. CDR3 DNA sequence: TGTGCCAGCAGTCCGAATTCGGAACGGAGGTACTTC.

A few counts support this clonotype. The chain links TRBV6-5 to TRBJ2-7; maybe TRBD2 (5 bases). This CDR3 is built from 15 residues. CDR1 is MNHEY and CDR2 is SVGAGI in the germline V gene. V was trimmed by 2 bases and J by 5 bases, leaving 16 bases between them. The CDR3 loop is CASSYHVRRTDEQYF. CDR3 DNA: TGTGCCAGCAGTTACCACGTCCGGCGGACTGACGAGCAGTACTTC.

This clonotype occurred a few times. This chain connects TRBV11-2 to TRBJ2-5, with a tentative D call TRBD1 (6 bases). V was cut by 5 bases and J by 2 bases, with 15 bases left in between. The germline gives CDR1 SGHAT, CDR2 FQNNGV. CDR3 size: 15 residues. CDR3 sequence: CASSRRIGQQETQYF. In nucleotides, the CDR3 is TGTGCCAGCAGCCGAAGAATAGGACAGCAAGAGACCCAGTACTTC.

Regarding this clonotype: One base away lies a much larger clone, so this may be a sequencing read error. This rearrangement joins TRBV2 to TRBJ1-1; D remains unclear. Germline CDR1 reads SNHLY; CDR2 reads FYNNEI. This CDR3 contains 15 residues. Here the CDR3 reads CASSPYKDPNTAAFF. CDR3 nucleotide sequence: TGTGCCAGCAGCCCATACAAAGACCCGAACACTGCAGCTTTCTTT.

CDR3 in amino acids: CAISEPWTGGYGYTF. CDR3 DNA: TGTGCCATCAGTGAGCCCTGGACAGGGGGCTATGGCTACACCTTC. V gene TRBV10-3 combines with J gene TRBJ1-2, with 10 bases aligning to TRBD1. The CDR3 has 15 residues. V lost 2 bases, J lost 4 bases, and 4 bases stayed unmatched. Germline assignment: CDR1 ENHRY and CDR2 SYGVKD.